Presented here are 8 T cell receptor beta chains from one specimen sequenced in a study of monozygotic twins with inflammatory bowel disease. TCRdb reanalyzed the 5' RACE reads and collapses them to one entry per CDR3 protein, without DNA. The sample shows some 450,000 distinct CDR3 sequences, and about 2.3% sits with its ten largest clones. Material: blood. The receptor source for this set is a human donor with ulcerative colitis or Crohn's disease, or a healthy co-twin of an affected twin (not recorded which).

This chain connects TRBV7-9 to TRBJ1-4; TCRdb outputs TRBD1, but without DNA this stays unchecked. This CDR3 region has 16 residues. Germline V gene sequence: CDR1 SEHNR, CDR2 FQNEAQ (reference sequence). CDR3 sequence: CASSPQRGTGKEKLFF.

This chain joins TRBV4-2 and TRBJ2-3; absent DNA, TCRdb's TRBD1 call cannot be checked. Germline values: CDR1 LGHNA, CDR2 YNFKEQ. The CDR3 totals 16 residues. The CDR3 loop is CASSQGYSVEGDTQYF.

The J gene is TRBJ1-1, the V gene TRBV25-1; with no DNA, the TCRdb D assignment of TRBD1 cannot be verified. Germline CDR1 is MGHDK and CDR2 is SYGVNS. The CDR3 has 16 amino acids. The CDR3: CASSEGGAIEGTEAFF.

The chain combines TRBV12-3 or TRBV12-4 with TRBJ2-1; lacking DNA, the TRBD1 call made by TCRdb goes unchecked. CDR3 size: 16 residues. CDR3 protein: CASSLSETGVYNEQFF.

The V gene is TRBV7-9, the J gene TRBJ1-1. CDR3 length: 16 amino acids. Germline V gene sequence: CDR1 SEHNR, CDR2 FQNEAQ (reference sequence). The CDR3 loop is CASSLLFGGVNTEAFF. The whole variable domain, filled in from reference TRBV7-9 and TRBJ1-1, reads DTGVSQNPRHKITKRGQNVTFRCDPISEHNRLYWYRQTLGQGPEFLTYFQNEAQLEKSRLLSDRFSAERPKGSFSTLEIQRTEQGDSAMYLCASSLLFGGVNTEAFFGQGTRLTVV.

This chain joins TRBV4-3 and TRBJ2-1. Per the germline V gene, CDR1 is LGHNA and CDR2 is YSLEER. This CDR3 has 17 residues. CDR3 sequence: CASSQDAALSSYNEQFF.

The chain couples TRBV12-3 or TRBV12-4 to TRBJ2-3; TCRdb's D gene call, TRBD2, goes unchecked for lack of DNA. The CDR3 loop spans 15 amino acids. CDR3 in amino acids: CASSPLAGVTNTQYF.

V is TRBV10-3 and J is TRBJ2-2; TCRdb calls TRBD2, which cannot be checked without DNA. Germline V gene sequence: CDR1 ENHRY, CDR2 SYGVKD. The CDR3 consists of 16 residues. CDR3 region: CAISERLAGDNGELFF.